Below, 20 T cell receptor beta chains from the same sample are listed, as sequenced in a study of blood T cell repertoires in COVID-19. Sequencing used immunoSEQ multiplex PCR; TCRdb keeps in-frame clones, though not all of them. Of about 64,000 clones in the sample, 65% to 90% are singletons; the top ten hold 1.2%. Source material: peripheral blood. These receptors originate from a man in his forties with acute or convalescent COVID-19.

The CDR3 here is CASSQAKTGRGYGYTF. The CDR3 region has the DNA TGTGCCAGCAGCCAAGCCAAGACGGGGAGAGGCTATGGCTACACCTTC. The rearrangement links TRBV3-1 (or the pseudogene TRBV3-2) to TRBJ1-2; D ambiguous. Germline assignment: CDR1 LGHDT and CDR2 YNNKEL (reference sequence). The CDR3 spans 16 residues. V shed 1 base and J shed 4 bases, with 16 bases lying between them.

The rearrangement links TRBV6-4 to TRBJ1-2, with 7 bases aligning to TRBD1. The CDR3 runs to 17 residues. V dropped 6 bases and J dropped 6; count of bases not matched to a gene: 19. CDR1 is MRHNA, CDR2 SNTAGT, per germline. The CDR3 nucleotides are TGTGCCAGCAGCTCCTCTTTTTTGACAGGGATAAACGATGGCTACACCTTC. Amino acids: CASSSSFLTGINDGYTF.

This clone has a handful of counts. The V and J genes are TRBV9 and TRBJ2-1; 8 bases fit TRBD1. V shed 4 bases and J 5 bases; nucleotides not matched to a gene: 8. There are 15 residues in the CDR3. CDR1 is SGDLS, CDR2 YYNGEE, per germline. CDR3 nucleotides: TGTGCCAGCAGCTTTCGGACAGGGTGGGACAATGAGCAGTTCTTC. It encodes CASSFRTGWDNEQFF.

This clone was recorded once. This chain joins TRBV24-1 and TRBJ2-3; maybe TRBD2 (6 bases). The CDR3 is made up of 13 amino acids. Germline V lookup: CDR1 KGHDR, CDR2 SFDVKD. V lost 4 bases and J lost 3, with 7 bases in between. The CDR3 DNA reads as TGTGCCACCAGTGACGGGGGTACAGATACGCAGTATTTT. Encoded protein: CATSDGGTDTQYF.

The chain has TRBV20-1 and TRBJ1-2; D perhaps matches TRBD1 (5 bases). The germline V and J ends were trimmed by 7 bases and 2 bases, with 8 bases remaining between them. This CDR3 spans 11 amino acids. CDR1 and CDR2 (germline): DFQATT, SNEGSKA (reference sequence). The CDR3 loop is CSVRENYGYTF. CDR3 bases: TGCAGTGTCAGGGAAAACTATGGCTACACCTTC.

CDR3: CASSDGEQGNSPLHF. In DNA, the CDR3 is TGTGCCAGCAGTGACGGAGAACAGGGGAATTCACCCCTCCACTTT. The V call is TRBV6-4, the J call TRBJ1-6; TRBD1 matches 7 bases. The germline gives CDR1 MRHNA, CDR2 SNTAGT. There are 15 residues in the CDR3. V shed 2 bases, J shed 7 bases, and the junction held 5 bases outside the gene matches.

The rearrangement links TRBV24-1 to TRBJ1-2; TRBD1 aligns across 7 bases. Germline loops: CDR1 KGHDR, CDR2 SFDVKD. With 3 bases clipped from V and 0 bases from J, the junction kept 0 bases outside the gene matches. The CDR3 sequence is 14 residues long. The CDR3 DNA sequence: TGTGCCACCAGTGATACAGGGGCTAACTATGGCTACACCTTC. This sequence encodes CATSDTGANYGYTF.

The V call is TRBV10-1, the J call TRBJ2-5; a weak D match, TRBD1 (6 bases). This CDR3 has 14 amino acids. Germline values: CDR1 WNHNN, CDR2 SYGVQD (reference sequence). V was cut by 6 bases and J by 7 bases, with 18 bases left in between. CDR3 residues: CASSETGTWGTQYF. CDR3 nucleotide sequence: TGCGCCAGCAGCGAAACAGGGACCTGGGGGACCCAGTACTTC.

The gene calls are TRBV5-4 and TRBJ2-2, with 8 bases matching TRBD2. V gave up 1 base and J gave up 2 bases; unmatched junction bases: 16. Germline V gene data show CDR1 as SGHNT and CDR2 as YYREEE (reference sequence). CDR3 length: 20 residues. The CDR3 DNA is TGTGCCAGCAGCTTGAATCGGGTTAGCGGGGTAGTAGGCAACACCGGGGAGCTGTTTTTT. Amino acids: CASSLNRVSGVVGNTGELFF.

This clone was observed a handful of times. This chain joins TRBV30 and TRBJ1-3; unclear D gene. V lost 7 bases and J lost 0, with 16 bases in between. The germline CDR1 and CDR2 sequences are GTSNPN and SVGIG (reference sequence). CDR3 size: 15 residues. Here the CDR3 reads CALKRMRDSGNTIYF. The CDR3 DNA is TGTGCCTTAAAGCGGATGCGGGACTCTGGAAACACCATATATTTT.

The V gene is TRBV12-3 or TRBV12-4, the J gene TRBJ1-5; D remains unclear. The V gene lost 6 bases and the J gene lost 3 bases, with 9 bases spanning the gap. CDR3 size: 13 residues. CDR3 protein: CASRLHDNQPQHF. The CDR3 coding sequence is TGTGCCAGCAGACTACACGACAATCAGCCCCAGCATTTT.

The chain carries TRBV7-3 and TRBJ1-1; weak D call: TRBD1 (5 bases). In germline, CDR1 is SGHTA, CDR2 FQGTGA. V was clipped by 3 bases and J by 0 bases, with 17 bases between them. The length of the CDR3 is 17 residues. The CDR3 DNA sequence: TGTGCCAGCAGCTTTGGGGCCCTGAATGGGGTGAACACTGAAGCTTTCTTT. This encodes CASSFGALNGVNTEAFF.

The CDR3 loop is CASLYGNTIYF. CDR3 in DNA: TGTGCCAGCCTCTATGGAAACACCATATATTTT. V usage is TRBV11-3 and J usage is TRBJ1-3, with no clear D. From germline, CDR1 is SGHNT and CDR2 YENEEA. Deletions cut 8 bases from V and 3 bases from J, with 5 bases between. The CDR3 is 11 amino acids.

This chain connects TRBV2 to TRBJ2-1, with a weak D call TRBD1 (5 bases). There are 15 residues in the CDR3. V was pared by 4 bases and J by 8 bases, with 18 bases between. Germline CDR1 is SNHLY and CDR2 is FYNNEI. The CDR3 is CASSGGREGVDEQFF. CDR3 nucleotides: TGTGCCAGCAGTGGAGGCAGGGAAGGCGTCGATGAGCAGTTCTTC.

The CDR3 nucleotides are TGTGCCAGCAGCCACGGACAGCACACCTTTAATTCACCCCTCCACTTT. Translated: CASSHGQHTFNSPLHF. The genes are TRBV3-1 (or the pseudogene TRBV3-2) and TRBJ1-6, with a weak D call TRBD1 (6 bases). CDR3 length: 16 residues. Germline V lookup: CDR1 LGHDT, CDR2 YNNKEL (reference sequence). V gave up 3 bases and J gave up 6 bases, with 15 bases separating them.

V is TRBV2 and J is TRBJ1-1; unclear D gene. V was cut by 7 bases and J by 0 bases, with 6 bases left in between. Germline V gene sequence: CDR1 SNHLY, CDR2 FYNNEI. The CDR3 is 12 amino acids. For the CDR3, the DNA is TGTGCCAGCATCCCTATGAACACTGAAGCTTTCTTT. Translating it yields CASIPMNTEAFF.

This chain links TRBV3-1 (or the pseudogene TRBV3-2) with TRBJ2-2; 9 nucleotides match TRBD2. The CDR3 spans 17 residues. V shed 4 bases and J 0 bases; nucleotides not matched to a gene: 6. Germline CDR1 and CDR2: LGHDT and YNNKEL (reference sequence). The CDR3 DNA reads as TGTGCCAGCAGCCTGACTCGCGGGGGGGCGAACACCGGGGAGCTGTTTTTT. It encodes CASSLTRGGANTGELFF.

In its sample, this clone was seen once. The rearrangement uses TRBV2 and TRBJ1-5; D is ambiguous. This CDR3 has 12 amino acids. Germline lookup yields CDR1 SNHLY and CDR2 FYNNEI. V lost 5 bases and J 10 bases, leaving 12 bases between the germline ends. The CDR3 DNA reads TGTGCCAGCAGTTACACTTCGGGACCCCAGCATTTT. Translated, it gives CASSYTSGPQHF.

By its share, this clone is medium-sized. The chain joins TRBV27 to TRBJ1-2; D is perhaps TRBD1 (5 bases). Trimming cost V 6 bases and J 4 bases, with 12 bases left between them. The germline V gene has CDR1 MNHEY and CDR2 SMNVEV (reference sequence). The CDR3 extends over 13 amino acids. The CDR3 DNA sequence: TGTGCCAGCAGGTCCCAGGGTCCCTATGGCTACACCTTC. Protein product: CASRSQGPYGYTF.

This chain joins TRBV6-2 or TRBV6-3 and TRBJ2-1; 10 bases agree with TRBD1. The CDR3 is 14 residues long. With 5 bases clipped from V and 3 bases from J, the junction kept 1 base outside the gene matches. Germline CDR1 MNHEY, CDR2 SVGEGT. In DNA, the CDR3 is TGTGCCAGCAGTGGGGACAGGGGCTACAATGAGCAGTTCTTC. Protein: CASSGDRGYNEQFF.